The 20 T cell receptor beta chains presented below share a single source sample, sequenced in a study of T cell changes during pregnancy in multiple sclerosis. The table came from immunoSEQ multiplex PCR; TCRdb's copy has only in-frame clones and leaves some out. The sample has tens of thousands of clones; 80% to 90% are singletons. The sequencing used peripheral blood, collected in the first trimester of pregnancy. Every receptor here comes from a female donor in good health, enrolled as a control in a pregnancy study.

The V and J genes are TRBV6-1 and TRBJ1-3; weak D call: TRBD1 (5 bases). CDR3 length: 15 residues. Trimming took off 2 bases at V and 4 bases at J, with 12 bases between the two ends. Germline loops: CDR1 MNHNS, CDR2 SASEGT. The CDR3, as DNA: TGTGCCAGCAGTGAAATCCTAGGGGCAGGAAACACCATATATTTT. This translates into CASSEILGAGNTIYF.

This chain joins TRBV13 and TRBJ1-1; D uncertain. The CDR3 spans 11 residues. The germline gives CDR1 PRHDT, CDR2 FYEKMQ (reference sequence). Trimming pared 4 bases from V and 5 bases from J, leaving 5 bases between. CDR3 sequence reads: CASSSNTEAFF. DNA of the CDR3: TGTGCCAGCAGCTCTAATACTGAAGCTTTCTTT.

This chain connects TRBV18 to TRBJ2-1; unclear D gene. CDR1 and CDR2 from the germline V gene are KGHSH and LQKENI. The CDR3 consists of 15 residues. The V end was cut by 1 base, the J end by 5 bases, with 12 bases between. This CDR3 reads CASSPLSKTNNEQFF. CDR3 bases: TGTGCCAGCTCACCACTCTCTAAAACGAACAATGAGCAGTTCTTC.

The CDR3 is CAWSRAGGSQPQHF. The CDR3 coding sequence is TGTGCCTGGAGTAGGGCAGGGGGGAGTCAGCCCCAGCATTTT. The rearrangement links TRBV30 to TRBJ1-5, with 7 positions matching TRBD1. After removal of 2 bases from V and 6 bases from J, the junction contained 7 bases not matched to a gene. CDR3 length: 14 residues. Germline V lookup: CDR1 GTSNPN, CDR2 SVGIG (reference sequence).

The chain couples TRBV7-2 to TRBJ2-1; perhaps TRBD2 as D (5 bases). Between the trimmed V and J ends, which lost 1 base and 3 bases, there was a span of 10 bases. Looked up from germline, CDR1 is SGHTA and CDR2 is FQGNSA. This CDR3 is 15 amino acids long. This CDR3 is CASSLGPGNYNEQFF. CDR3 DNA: TGTGCCAGCAGCTTAGGGCCGGGGAACTACAATGAGCAGTTCTTC. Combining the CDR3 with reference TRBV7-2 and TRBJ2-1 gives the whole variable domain GAGVSQSPSNKVTEKGKDVELRCDPISGHTALYWYRQSLGQGLEFLIYFQGNSAPDKSGLPSDRFSAERTGGSVSTLTIQRTQQEDSAVYLCASSLGPGNYNEQFFGPGTRLTVL.

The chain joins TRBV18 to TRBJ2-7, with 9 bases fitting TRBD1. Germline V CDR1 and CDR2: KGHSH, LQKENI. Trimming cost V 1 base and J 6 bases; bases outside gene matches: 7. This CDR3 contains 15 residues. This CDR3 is CASSPRGQGLSEQYF. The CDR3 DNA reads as TGTGCCAGCTCACCACGGGGACAGGGTCTTTCCGAGCAGTACTTC.

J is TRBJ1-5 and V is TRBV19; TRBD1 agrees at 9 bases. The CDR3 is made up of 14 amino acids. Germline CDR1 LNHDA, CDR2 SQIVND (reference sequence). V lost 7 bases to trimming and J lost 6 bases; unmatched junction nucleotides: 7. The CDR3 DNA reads TGTGCCAGTAACAGGGGGCGAAGGTCTCAGCCCCAGCATTTT. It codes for CASNRGRRSQPQHF.

CDR3 in amino acids: CASSWGTVLNTEAFF. The CDR3 coding sequence is TGCGCCAGCAGCTGGGGGACAGTTTTGAACACTGAAGCTTTCTTT. The chain has TRBV5-1 and TRBJ1-1; 7 bases agree with TRBD1. After removal of 3 bases from V and 0 bases from J, the junction contained 5 bases not matched to a gene. The CDR3 spans 15 residues. CDR1 SGHRS and CDR2 YFSETQ come from the germline V gene.

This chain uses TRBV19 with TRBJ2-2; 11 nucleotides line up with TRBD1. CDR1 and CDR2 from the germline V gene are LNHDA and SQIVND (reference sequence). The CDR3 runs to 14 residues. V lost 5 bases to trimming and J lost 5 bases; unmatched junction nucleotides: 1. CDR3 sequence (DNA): TGTGCCAGTAGTGGACAGGGGGCAACCGGGGAGCTGTTTTTT. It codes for CASSGQGATGELFF.

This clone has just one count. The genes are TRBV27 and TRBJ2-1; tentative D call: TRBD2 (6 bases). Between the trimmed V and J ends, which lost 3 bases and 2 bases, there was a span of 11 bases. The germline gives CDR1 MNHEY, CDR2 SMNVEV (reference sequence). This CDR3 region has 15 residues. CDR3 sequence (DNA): TGTGCCAGCAGTTTTCTAGCGCCCGCCTACAATGAGCAGTTCTTC. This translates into CASSFLAPAYNEQFF.

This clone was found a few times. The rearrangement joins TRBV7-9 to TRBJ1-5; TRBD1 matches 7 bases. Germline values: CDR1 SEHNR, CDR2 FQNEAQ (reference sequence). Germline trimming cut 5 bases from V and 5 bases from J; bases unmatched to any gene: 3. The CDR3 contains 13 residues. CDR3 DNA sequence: TGTGCCAGCAGCATCACAGGGGATCAGCCCCAGCATTTT. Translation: CASSITGDQPQHF.

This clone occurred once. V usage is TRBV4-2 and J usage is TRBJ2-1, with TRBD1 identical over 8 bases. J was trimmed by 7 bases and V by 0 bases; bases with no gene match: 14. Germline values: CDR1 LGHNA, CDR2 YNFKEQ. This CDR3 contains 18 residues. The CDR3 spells CASSQDWGGDRLSNEQFF. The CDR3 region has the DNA TGTGCCAGCAGCCAAGATTGGGGCGGGGACAGGCTATCAAATGAGCAGTTCTTC.

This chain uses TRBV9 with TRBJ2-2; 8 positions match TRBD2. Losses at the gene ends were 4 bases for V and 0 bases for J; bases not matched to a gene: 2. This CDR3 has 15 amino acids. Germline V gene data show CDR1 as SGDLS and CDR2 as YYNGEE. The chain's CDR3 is CASSISGANTGELFF. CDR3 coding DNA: TGTGCCAGCAGCATTAGCGGGGCGAACACCGGGGAGCTGTTTTTT.

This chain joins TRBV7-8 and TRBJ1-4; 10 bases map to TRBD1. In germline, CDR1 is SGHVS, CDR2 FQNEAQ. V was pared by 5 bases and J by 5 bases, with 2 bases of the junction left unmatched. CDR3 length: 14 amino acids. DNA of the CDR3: TGTGCCAGCAGCAGGGGACAGGGGAATGAAAAACTGTTTTTT. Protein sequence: CASSRGQGNEKLFF.

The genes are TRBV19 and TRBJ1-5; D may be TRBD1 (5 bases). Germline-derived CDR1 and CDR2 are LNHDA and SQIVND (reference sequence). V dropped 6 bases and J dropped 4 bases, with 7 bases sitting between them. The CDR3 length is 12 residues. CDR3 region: CASRQGNQPQHF. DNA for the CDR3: TGTGCCAGTAGGCAGGGAAATCAGCCCCAGCATTTT.

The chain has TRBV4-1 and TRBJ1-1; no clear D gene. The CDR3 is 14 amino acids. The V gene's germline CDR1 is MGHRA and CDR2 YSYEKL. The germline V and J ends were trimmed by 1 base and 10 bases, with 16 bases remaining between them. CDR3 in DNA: TGCGCCAGCAGCCAAGTGCTGATTTCGAGAGGAGCTTTCTTT. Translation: CASSQVLISRGAFF.

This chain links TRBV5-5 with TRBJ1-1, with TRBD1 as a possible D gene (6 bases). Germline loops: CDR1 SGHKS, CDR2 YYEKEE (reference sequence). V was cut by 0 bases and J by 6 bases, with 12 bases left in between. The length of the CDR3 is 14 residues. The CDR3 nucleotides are TGTGCCAGCAGCTTGGAACCACAGGGAGCTGAAGCTTTCTTT. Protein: CASSLEPQGAEAFF.

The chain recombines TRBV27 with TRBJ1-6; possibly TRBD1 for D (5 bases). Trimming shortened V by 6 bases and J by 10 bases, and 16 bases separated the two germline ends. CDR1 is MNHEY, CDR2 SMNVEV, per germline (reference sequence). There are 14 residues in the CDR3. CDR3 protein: CASREWGDASPLHF. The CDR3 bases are TGTGCCAGCAGAGAGTGGGGGGATGCCTCACCCCTCCACTTT.

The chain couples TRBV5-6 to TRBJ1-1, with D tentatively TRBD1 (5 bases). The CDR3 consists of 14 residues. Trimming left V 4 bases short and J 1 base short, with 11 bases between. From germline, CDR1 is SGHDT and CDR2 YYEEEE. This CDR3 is CASSLGTRNTEAFF. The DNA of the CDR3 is TGTGCCAGCAGCCTCGGGACTCGGAACACTGAAGCTTTCTTT.

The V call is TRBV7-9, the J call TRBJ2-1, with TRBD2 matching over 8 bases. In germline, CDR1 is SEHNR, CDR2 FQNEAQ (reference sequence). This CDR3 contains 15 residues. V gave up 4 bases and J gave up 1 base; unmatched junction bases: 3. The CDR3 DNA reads TGTGCCAGCAGCTCGGGGGGGCTTTCCTACAATGAGCAGTTCTTC. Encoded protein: CASSSGGLSYNEQFF.